The rows below give T cell receptor beta chains drawn from one sample of a study of metastatic and nonmetastatic thyroid tumors. TCRdb ran MiXCR on the PCR reads. The sample lists about 40,000 clones, around 10% occurring once. Sequencing was performed on blood. These receptors all stem from a female donor with papillary thyroid cancer or a benign thyroid nodule (not recorded which). Some clones in this sample may be carry-over from other donors' samples. Each CDR3 is given with its conserved first and last residue. The D gene is left open where the match is weak. Clone size is shown for a subset of rows, as once, few, many or a class of expanded clone.

clone_size | j_call | v_call | d_call | cdr3_length | cdr3_aa | cdr3_nt
many | TRBJ1-1 | TRBV12-3/TRBV12-4 | NA | 11 | CASTRGTEAFF | TGTGCCAGCACTAGGGGGACTGAAGCTTTCTTT
many | TRBJ2-5 | TRBV10-1 | NA | 15 | CASSEFPGNQETQYF | TGCGCCAGCAGTGAGTTCCCAGGGAACCAAGAGACCCAGTACTTC
many | TRBJ2-7 | TRBV11-3 | NA | 16 | CASSFIAWGQSYEQYF | TGTGCCAGCAGCTTTATAGCTTGGGGACAATCGTACGAGCAGTACTTC
many | TRBJ2-5 | TRBV18 | TRBD2 | 16 | CASSPSLANTRETQYF | TGTGCCAGCTCACCCTCACTAGCGAACACACGAGAGACCCAGTACTTC
few | TRBJ2-3 | TRBV6-1 | TRBD2 | 18 | CASSTGLAGGGITDTQYF | TGTGCCAGCAGCACCGGACTGGCGGGAGGGGGAATCACAGATACGCAGTATTTT
many | TRBJ2-5 | TRBV19 | TRBD2 | 14 | CASSIGLAPETQYF | TGTGCCAGTAGTATTGGACTAGCCCCAGAGACCCAGTACTTC
many | TRBJ2-1 | TRBV3-1 | NA | 11 | CASSLRAEQFF | TGTGCCAGCAGCCTACGCGCTGAGCAGTTCTTC
many | TRBJ2-7 | TRBV25-1 | NA | 14 | CASSEYGGGYEQYF | TGTGCCAGCAGTGAATACGGGGGCGGCTACGAGCAGTACTTC
NA | TRBJ1-2 | TRBV4-1 | NA | 17 | CASSQLFLQGTNYGYTF | TGCGCCAGCAGCCAACTGTTTCTTCAGGGGACTAACTATGGCTACACCTTC
many | TRBJ2-3 | TRBV29-1 | TRBD2 | 14 | CSSGPSGTVDTQYF | TGCAGCTCAGGGCCTAGCGGGACCGTAGATACGCAGTATTTT
many | TRBJ2-7 | TRBV9 | TRBD1 | 12 | CASSVRQGEQYF | TGTGCCAGCAGCGTTAGACAGGGCGAGCAGTACTTC
many | TRBJ1-4 | TRBV15 | NA | 15 | CATSRGASTNEKLFF | TGTGCCACCAGCAGAGGGGCATCAACTAATGAAAAACTGTTTTTT
few | TRBJ2-7 | TRBV6-1 | NA | 15 | CASSERDPRGPEQYF | TGTGCCAGCAGTGAACGGGATCCTAGAGGCCCCGAGCAGTACTTC
many | TRBJ2-7 | TRBV5-6 | TRBD1 | 14 | CASSADRVSYEQYF | TGTGCCAGCAGCGCCGACAGGGTCTCCTACGAGCAGTACTTC
many | TRBJ2-3 | TRBV12-3/TRBV12-4 | NA | 15 | CASSFPLAGTDTQYF | TGTGCCAGCAGTTTTCCCCTAGCTGGCACAGATACGCAGTATTTT
many | TRBJ1-1 | TRBV5-1 | TRBD1 | 15 | CASSLYSGGQSEAFF | TGCGCCAGCAGCTTGTATTCGGGGGGACAGTCCGAAGCTTTCTTT
many | TRBJ2-7 | TRBV4-3 | TRBD1 | 16 | CASSLEVGTGSYEQYF | TGCGCCAGCAGCCTAGAAGTGGGGACAGGGAGTTACGAGCAGTACTTC
many | TRBJ1-6 | TRBV27 | NA | 14 | CASNLWGRNSPLHF | TGTGCCAGCAATCTCTGGGGGCGGAATTCACCCCTCCACTTT
many | TRBJ2-5 | TRBV6-1 | TRBD2 | 15 | CASSGLAGNQETQYF | TGTGCCAGCAGCGGACTAGCGGGAAATCAAGAGACCCAGTACTTC
NA | TRBJ2-3 | TRBV2 | NA | 14 | CASTLTTSTDTQYF | TGTGCCAGCACCTTGACAACTAGCACAGATACGCAGTATTTT
many | TRBJ1-1 | TRBV7-9 | NA | 14 | CASSPRTRWTEAFF | TGTGCCAGCAGCCCGCGGACTAGGTGGACTGAAGCTTTCTTT
many | TRBJ2-3 | TRBV4-2 | NA | 14 | CASSQGRGGDTQYF | TGTGCCAGCAGCCAAGGAAGAGGAGGAGATACGCAGTATTTT
many | TRBJ1-2 | TRBV5-4 | NA | 13 | CASSLDSNYGYTF | TGTGCCAGCAGCTTGGACAGTAACTATGGCTACACCTTC
many | TRBJ2-1 | TRBV15 | TRBD2 | 15 | CATSGGTSGYNEQFF | TGTGCCACCAGCGGAGGGACTAGCGGGTACAATGAGCAGTTCTTC
NA | TRBJ1-1 | TRBV12-3/TRBV12-4 | NA | 12 | CASGQGHTEAFF | TGTGCCAGCGGGCAGGGTCACACTGAAGCTTTCTTT
many | TRBJ2-2 | TRBV12-3/TRBV12-4 | NA | 11 | CASMEVGELFF | TGTGCCAGCATGGAGGTCGGGGAGCTGTTTTTT
many | TRBJ2-7 | TRBV6-1 | NA | 15 | CASTRTGRVPYEQYF | TGTGCCAGCACCAGAACGGGCCGTGTCCCCTACGAGCAGTACTTC
NA | TRBJ2-7 | TRBV9 | NA | 16 | CASSGETGLECYDQYF | TGTGCCAGTAGCGGAGAGACCGGACTTGAGTGTTACGATCAGTACTTC
many | TRBJ2-7 | TRBV9 | TRBD2 | 15 | CASSVGGLAGDEQYF | TGTGCCAGCAGCGTAGGAGGTTTAGCGGGAGATGAGCAGTACTTC
many | TRBJ2-2 | TRBV7-2 | NA | 12 | CASSLTPGELFF | TGTGCCAGCAGCTTAACCCCCGGGGAGCTGTTTTTT
NA | TRBJ1-2 | TRBV20-1 | NA | 10 | CSARWDGYTF | TGCAGTGCTAGGTGGGATGGCTACACCTTC
many | TRBJ1-5 | TRBV12-3/TRBV12-4 | NA | 19 | CASSLRSPGARGSNQPQHF | TGTGCCAGCAGTTTAAGGTCGCCAGGGGCGCGGGGTAGCAATCAGCCCCAGCATTTT
many | TRBJ2-1 | TRBV30 | NA | 15 | CAWLPAPSARNEQFF | TGTGCCTGGTTGCCGGCCCCTAGCGCCAGGAATGAGCAGTTCTTC
many | TRBJ2-7 | TRBV15 | TRBD1 | 15 | CATSRVQGATYEQYF | TGTGCCACCAGCAGAGTTCAGGGGGCAACCTACGAGCAGTACTTC
many | TRBJ1-2 | TRBV7-9 | NA | 14 | CASTFARGNYGYTF | TGTGCCAGCACTTTCGCACGGGGAAACTATGGCTACACCTTC
many | TRBJ2-5 | TRBV12-3/TRBV12-4 | NA | 13 | CASTASGRETQYF | TGTGCCAGCACCGCTTCCGGGAGAGAGACCCAGTACTTC
many | TRBJ2-3 | TRBV6-1 | TRBD1 | 15 | CASSKGQGWEDTQYF | TGTGCCAGCAGTAAGGGACAGGGGTGGGAAGATACGCAGTATTTT
many | TRBJ2-1 | TRBV5-6 | TRBD1 | 13 | CASSLLVGTGEFF | TGTGCCAGCAGCTTGCTCGTCGGGACAGGGGAGTTCTTC
many | TRBJ2-7 | TRBV7-2 | NA | 15 | CASNARDFHRYEQYF | TGTGCCAGCAACGCCCGGGACTTCCACCGCTACGAGCAGTACTTC
many | TRBJ2-7 | TRBV5-8 | TRBD2 | 16 | CASSSEGGTRRYEQYF | TGTGCCAGCAGCTCGGAGGGCGGGACTAGAAGGTACGAGCAGTACTTC